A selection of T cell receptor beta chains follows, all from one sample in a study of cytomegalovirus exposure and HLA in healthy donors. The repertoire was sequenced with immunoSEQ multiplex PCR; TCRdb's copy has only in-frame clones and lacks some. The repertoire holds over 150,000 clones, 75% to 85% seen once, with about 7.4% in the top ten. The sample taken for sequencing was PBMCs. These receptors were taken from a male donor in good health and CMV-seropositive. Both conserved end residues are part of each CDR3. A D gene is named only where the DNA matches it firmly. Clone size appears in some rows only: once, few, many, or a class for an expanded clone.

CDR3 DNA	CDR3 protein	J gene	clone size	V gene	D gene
TGTGCCAGCAGTTTGACTTTGACCCGGTGGGACACTGAAGCTTTCTTT	CASSLTLTRWDTEAFF	TRBJ1-1	.	TRBV6-5	.
TGTGCCAGCGGGAGGGTGGAAGAGACCCAGTACTTC	CASGRVEETQYF	TRBJ2-5	.	TRBV5-4	TRBD2
TGTGCCAGCAGCCTCAGGGGATCCAATCAGCCCCAGCATTTT	CASSLRGSNQPQHF	TRBJ1-5	few	TRBV6-1	.
TGTGCCACCCGGGGGGGAGAAAACACCATATATTTT	CATRGGENTIYF	TRBJ1-3	.	TRBV6-1	.
TGTGCCAGCAGCGCCTCCTCGGGGGGGGGCCCAGGGGAGCTGTTTTTT	CASSASSGGGPGELFF	TRBJ2-2	.	TRBV7-2	TRBD2
TGTGCCAGCAGCGTAACACAGATGAACACTGAAGCTTTCTTT	CASSVTQMNTEAFF	TRBJ1-1	once	TRBV9	.
TGTGCCACCAGCAGAGACGATCAGCCCCAGCATTTT	CATSRDDQPQHF	TRBJ1-5	.	TRBV15	.
TGTGCCTGGAGGCCGACCGGGACTACCTTCTCCTACGAGCAGTACTTC	CAWRPTGTTFSYEQYF	TRBJ2-7	.	TRBV30	TRBD2
TGTGCCAGCAGAGACAGGGGGCTTCAGCCCCAGCATTTT	CASRDRGLQPQHF	TRBJ1-5	few	TRBV6-1	TRBD1
TGTGCCAGTAGTAGCGGGGGGACTAGCTATTACAATGAGCAGTTCTTC	CASSSGGTSYYNEQFF	TRBJ2-1	.	TRBV19	TRBD2